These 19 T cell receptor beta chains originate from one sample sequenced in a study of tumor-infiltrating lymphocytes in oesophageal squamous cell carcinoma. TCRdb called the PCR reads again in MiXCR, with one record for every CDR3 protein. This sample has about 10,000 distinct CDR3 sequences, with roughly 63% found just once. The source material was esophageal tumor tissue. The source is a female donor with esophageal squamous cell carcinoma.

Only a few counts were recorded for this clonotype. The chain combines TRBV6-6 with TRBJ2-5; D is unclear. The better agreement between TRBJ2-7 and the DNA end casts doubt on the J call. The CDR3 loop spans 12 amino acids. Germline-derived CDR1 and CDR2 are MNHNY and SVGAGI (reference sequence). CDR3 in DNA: TGTGCCAGCAGTATACGGCCTTACGAGCAGTACTTC. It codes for CASSIRPYEQYF.

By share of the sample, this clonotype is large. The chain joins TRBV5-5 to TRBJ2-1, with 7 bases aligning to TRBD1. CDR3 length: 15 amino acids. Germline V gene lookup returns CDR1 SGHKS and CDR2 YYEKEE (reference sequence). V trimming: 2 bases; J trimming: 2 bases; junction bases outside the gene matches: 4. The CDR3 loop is CASSLGQGAYNEQFF. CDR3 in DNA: TGTGCCAGCAGCTTAGGGCAGGGGGCCTACAATGAGCAGTTCTTC. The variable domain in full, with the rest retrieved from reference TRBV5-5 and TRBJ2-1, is DAGVTQSPTHLIKTRGQQVTLRCSPISGHKSVSWYQQVLGQGPQFIFQYYEKEERGRGNFPDRFSARQFPNYSSELNVNALLLGDSALYLCASSLGQGAYNEQFFGPGTRLTVL.

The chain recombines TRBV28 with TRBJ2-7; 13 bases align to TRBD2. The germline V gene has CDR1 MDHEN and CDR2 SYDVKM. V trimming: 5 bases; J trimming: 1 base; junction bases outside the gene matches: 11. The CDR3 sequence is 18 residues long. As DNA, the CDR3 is TGTGCCAGCAGTCCAACGGGGACTAGCGGGAAAAGGTCCTACGAGCAGTACTTC. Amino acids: CASSPTGTSGKRSYEQYF.

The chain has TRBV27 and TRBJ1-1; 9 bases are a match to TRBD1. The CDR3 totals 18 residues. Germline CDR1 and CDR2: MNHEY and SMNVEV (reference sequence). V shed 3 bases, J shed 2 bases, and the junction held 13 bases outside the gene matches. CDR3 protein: CASSFRVPGQGLNTEAFF. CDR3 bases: TGTGCCAGCAGTTTTAGAGTCCCGGGACAGGGTTTAAACACTGAAGCTTTCTTT.

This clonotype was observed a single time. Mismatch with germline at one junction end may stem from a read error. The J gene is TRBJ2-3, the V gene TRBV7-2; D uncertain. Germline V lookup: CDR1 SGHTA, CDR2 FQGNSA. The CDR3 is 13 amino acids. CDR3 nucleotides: TGTGCCAGCAGCTTATTTAGTGAGGACGAGCAGTACTTT. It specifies CASSLFSEDEQYF.

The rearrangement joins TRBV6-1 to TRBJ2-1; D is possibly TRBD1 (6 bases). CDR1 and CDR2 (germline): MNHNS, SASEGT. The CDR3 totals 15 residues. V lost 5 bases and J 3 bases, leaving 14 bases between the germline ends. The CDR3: CASSSQQGIYNEQFF. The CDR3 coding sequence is TGTGCCAGCAGTAGCCAACAGGGAATCTACAATGAGCAGTTCTTC.

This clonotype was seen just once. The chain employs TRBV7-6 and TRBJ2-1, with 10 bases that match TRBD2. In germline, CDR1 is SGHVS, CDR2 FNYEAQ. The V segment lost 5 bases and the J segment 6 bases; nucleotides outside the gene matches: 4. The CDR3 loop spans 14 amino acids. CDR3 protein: CASSRSSGSNEQFF. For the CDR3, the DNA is TGTGCCAGCAGCCGATCTAGCGGGAGCAATGAGCAGTTCTTC.

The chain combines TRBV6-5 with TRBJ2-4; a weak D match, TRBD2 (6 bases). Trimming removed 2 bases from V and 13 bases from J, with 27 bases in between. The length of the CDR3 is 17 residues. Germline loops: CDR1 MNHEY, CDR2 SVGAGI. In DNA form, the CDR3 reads TGTGCCAGCAGTTACACGGGAGCGAAGAGCTCCTACAATGAGCAGTACTTC. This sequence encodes CASSYTGAKSSYNEQYF.

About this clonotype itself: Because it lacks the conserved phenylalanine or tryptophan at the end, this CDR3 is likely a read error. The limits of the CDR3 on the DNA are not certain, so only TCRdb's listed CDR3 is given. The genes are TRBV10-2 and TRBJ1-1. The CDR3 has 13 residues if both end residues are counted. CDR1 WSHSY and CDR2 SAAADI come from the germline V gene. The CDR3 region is CATLRRGISPSIL.

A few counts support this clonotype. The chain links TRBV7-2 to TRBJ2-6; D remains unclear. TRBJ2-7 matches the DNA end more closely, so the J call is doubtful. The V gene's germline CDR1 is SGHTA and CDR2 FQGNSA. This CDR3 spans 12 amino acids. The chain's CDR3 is CASSPLYNEQYF. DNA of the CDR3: TGTGCCAGCAGCCCGCTTTATAACGAGCAGTACTTC.

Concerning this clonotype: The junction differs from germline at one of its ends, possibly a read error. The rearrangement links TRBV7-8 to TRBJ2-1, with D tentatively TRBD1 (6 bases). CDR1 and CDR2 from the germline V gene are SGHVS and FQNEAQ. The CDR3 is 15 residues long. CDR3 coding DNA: TGTGCCAGCAACTTAGCCAGGGGTGGCGGAGAGACCCAGTACTTT. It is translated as CASNLARGGGETQYF.

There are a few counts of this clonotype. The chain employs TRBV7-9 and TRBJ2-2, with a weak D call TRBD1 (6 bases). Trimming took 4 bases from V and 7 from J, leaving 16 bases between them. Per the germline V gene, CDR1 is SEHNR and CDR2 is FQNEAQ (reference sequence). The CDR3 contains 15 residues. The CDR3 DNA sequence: TGTGCCAGCAGCTACCCGGACAGAATCAACGGGGAGCTGTTTTTT. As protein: CASSYPDRINGELFF.

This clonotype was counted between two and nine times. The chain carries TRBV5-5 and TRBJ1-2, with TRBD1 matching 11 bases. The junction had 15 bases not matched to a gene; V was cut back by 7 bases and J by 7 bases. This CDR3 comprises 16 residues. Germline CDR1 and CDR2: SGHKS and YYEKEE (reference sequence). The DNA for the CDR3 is TGTGCCAGCGTCTCCCCGAGGGACAGGGGGGCTGGTGGCTACACCTTC. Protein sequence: CASVSPRDRGAGGYTF.

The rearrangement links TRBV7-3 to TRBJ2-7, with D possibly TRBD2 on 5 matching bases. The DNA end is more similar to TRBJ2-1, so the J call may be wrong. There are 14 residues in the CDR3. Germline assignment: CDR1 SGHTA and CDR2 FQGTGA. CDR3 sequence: CASSPDRTYNEQFF. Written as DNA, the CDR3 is TGTGCCAGCAGCCCCGATCGGACTTACAATGAGCAGTTCTTC.

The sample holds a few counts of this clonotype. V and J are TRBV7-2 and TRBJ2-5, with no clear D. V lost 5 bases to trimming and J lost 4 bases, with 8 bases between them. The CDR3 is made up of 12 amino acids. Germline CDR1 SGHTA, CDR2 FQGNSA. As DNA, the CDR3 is TGTGCCAGCAGCCGTGTCCGAGAGACCCAGTACTTC. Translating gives CASSRVRETQYF.

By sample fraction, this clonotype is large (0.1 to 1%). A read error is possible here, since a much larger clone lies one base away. The CDR3 nucleotides read TGTGCCAGCAGCTTAAGCCGGGGCGACTACAATGAGCAGTACTTC. Translated, it gives CASSLSRGDYNEQYF. The chain has TRBV11-2 and TRBJ2-5, with D perhaps matching TRBD1 or TRBD2 (5 bases each). The CDR3 runs to 15 residues. Trimming removed 2 bases at V and 11 bases at J, with 21 bases between. Per germline, CDR1 SGHAT and CDR2 FQNNGV.

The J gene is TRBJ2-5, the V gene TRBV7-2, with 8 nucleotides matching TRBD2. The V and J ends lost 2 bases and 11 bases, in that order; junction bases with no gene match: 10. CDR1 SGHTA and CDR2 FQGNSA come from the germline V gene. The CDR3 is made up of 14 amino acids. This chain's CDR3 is CASSLMAGGREQYF. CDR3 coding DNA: TGTGCCAGCAGCTTAATGGCGGGAGGCCGTGAGCAGTACTTC.

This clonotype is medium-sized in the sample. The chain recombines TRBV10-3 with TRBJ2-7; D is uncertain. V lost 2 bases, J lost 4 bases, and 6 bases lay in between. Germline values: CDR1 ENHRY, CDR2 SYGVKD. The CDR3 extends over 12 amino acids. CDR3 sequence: CAISETAYEQYF. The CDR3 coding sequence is TGTGCCATCAGTGAGACAGCGTACGAGCAGTACTTC.

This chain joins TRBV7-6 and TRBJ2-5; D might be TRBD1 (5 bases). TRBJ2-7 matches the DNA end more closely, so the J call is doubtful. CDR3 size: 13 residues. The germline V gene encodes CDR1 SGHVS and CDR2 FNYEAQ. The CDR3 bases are TGTGCCAGCAGCTTGCAGGGTTGGGACGAGCAGTACTTC. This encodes CASSLQGWDEQYF.